This T cell receptor (beta chain) appears in the sequencing data of a study of blood T cell repertoires in COVID-19. Assay used: immunoSEQ multiplex PCR; TCRdb lists only in-frame clones, some missing. This sample has under 250,000 clones, with roughly 81% found just once. This CDR3 region has 12 residues. Trimming removed 6 bases from V and 5 bases from J, with 8 bases in between. Note on this clone: The identical CDR3 is also encoded by other nucleotide sequences in the sample.

This chain connects TRBV12-3 or TRBV12-4 to TRBJ1-5; no firm D call. The source of this sequence is a middle-aged man with acute or convalescent COVID-19. Sequenced input: peripheral blood. CDR3 protein: CASSLSDQPQHF. In nucleotides, the CDR3 is TGTGCCAGCAGCCTATCCGATCAGCCCCAGCATTTT.